Sequencing of this T cell receptor beta chain was carried out in a study of siplizumab effects on memory and regulatory T cells. As concerns this clone: Its antigen is undetermined.

General observations from the study: Mean Treg-derived proportions of mappable alloreactive CD4+ clones were over 65% for siplizumab and roughly 27% for controls. The study found naive T cells seemingly more diverse than memory cells and seemingly major alloresponse contributors.

Trimming stripped 4 bases from V and 5 bases from J, with 17 bases between. Germline CDR1 SGHNT, CDR2 YENEEA. The CDR3 loop spans 15 amino acids. The assay covered around 9.1 x 10^4 TCR templates per sample. The data were produced by immunoSEQ multiplex PCR, yet TCRdb's version contains in-frame clones alone and is incomplete. The sample includes some 75,000 clones, 93% seen only once; the top ten take 5%. The V and J genes are TRBV11-3 and TRBJ1-1; D may be TRBD1 (6 bases). Sequenced material: CD8+ T cells sorted from blood. The receptor was isolated from a human donor in good health. The CDR3 DNA follows: TGTGCCAGCAGCTCCGAGGGGGTGGTATGTACTGAAGCTTTCTTT. This sequence encodes CASSSEGVVCTEAFF.